These 21 T cell receptor beta chains were all obtained from the same sample, sequenced in a study of beta chain features in type 1 diabetes. Whole-study results and caveats: The study found moderately but significantly shorter TCRB CDR3s in all four CD4+ subsets of Type 1 diabetes patients.

These receptors lack a known antigen. Isolated RNA was reverse transcribed in full, so expressed TCRB transcripts were sequenced. TCRdb keeps only in-frame clones here, not all; method: immunoSEQ multiplex PCR. The sample lists about 340,000 clones, roughly 8.8% seen once, with less than 1.2% in the top ten. Specimen: central memory CD4+ T cells from blood. The receptors shown here come from a man in his thirties or forties with type 1 diabetes.

There are a few counts of this clone. V is TRBV7-9 and J is TRBJ2-3, with 8 bases matching TRBD2. The CDR3 is made up of 14 amino acids. V was clipped by 5 bases and J by 7 bases; unmatched bases: 8. Germline V lookup: CDR1 SEHNR, CDR2 FQNEAQ (reference sequence). Here the CDR3 DNA reads TGTGCCAGCAGCCCCGGGGGGGGTATCAATACGCAGTATTTT. Translated, it gives CASSPGGGINTQYF.

This clone was found a few times. The V gene is TRBV6-5, the J gene TRBJ1-6; D may be TRBD1 (5 bases). CDR1 is MNHEY, CDR2 SVGAGI, per germline. V was pared by 6 bases and J by 4 bases, with 13 bases between. This CDR3 has 15 amino acids. In nucleotides, the CDR3 is TGTGCCAGCAGCCAGCAGGGAGCTTATAATTCACCCCTCCACTTT. It is translated as CASSQQGAYNSPLHF.

This clone has a handful of counts. V gene TRBV30 combines with J gene TRBJ2-2, with D possibly matching TRBD2 (5 bases). The germline V and J ends were trimmed by 0 bases and 6 bases, with 8 bases remaining between them. CDR3 size: 13 residues. Germline CDR1 GTSNPN, CDR2 SVGIG (reference sequence). This CDR3 reads CAWSVQAAGELFF. The CDR3 DNA reads as TGTGCCTGGAGTGTCCAAGCGGCCGGGGAGCTGTTTTTT. The complete variable domain, with remaining parts taken from reference TRBV30 and TRBJ2-2, reads SQTIHQWPATLVQPVGSPLSLECTVEGTSNPNLYWYRQAAGRGLQLLFYSVGIGQISSEVPQNLSASRPQDRQFILSSKKLLLSDSGFYLCAWSVQAAGELFFGEGSRLTVL.

The chain uses TRBV7-2 and TRBJ2-7, with D unclear. Germline V gene data show CDR1 as SGHTA and CDR2 as FQGNSA. Trimming left V 11 bases short and J 6 bases short, with 20 bases between. CDR3 size: 13 residues. CDR3 loop: CACGSPTIGEQYF. The CDR3 coding sequence is TGTGCCTGTGGATCACCAACGATCGGCGAGCAGTACTTC. Full variable domain (outside the CDR3, taken from reference TRBV7-2 and TRBJ2-7): GAGVSQSPSNKVTEKGKDVELRCDPISGHTALYWYRQSLGQGLEFLIYFQGNSAPDKSGLPSDRFSAERTGGSVSTLTIQRTQQEDSAVYLCACGSPTIGEQYFGPGTRLTVT.

The J gene is TRBJ1-6, the V gene TRBV7-2, with 10 bases that match TRBD1. The CDR3 consists of 15 residues. V lost 3 bases and J lost 7; bases outside the gene matches: 3. In germline, CDR1 is SGHTA, CDR2 FQGNSA. As DNA, the CDR3 is TGTGCCAGCAGCTTGAGGACAGGGGGGAATTCACCCCTCCACTTT. This sequence encodes CASSLRTGGNSPLHF.

In its sample, this clone was seen a few times. The rearrangement links TRBV15 to TRBJ2-5; D unresolved. The germline gives CDR1 LNHNV, CDR2 YYDKDF (reference sequence). The CDR3 is 12 residues long. Trimming cost V 6 bases and J 5 bases, with 10 bases left between them. CDR3 sequence (DNA): TGTGCCACCAGTCAATTGCAGGAGACCCAGTACTTC. Its protein product is CATSQLQETQYF.

V is TRBV15 and J is TRBJ1-5; possible D gene TRBD1, 5 bases. This CDR3 is 15 amino acids long. V was clipped by 0 bases and J by 7 bases, with 13 bases between them. Germline V gene sequence: CDR1 LNHNV, CDR2 YYDKDF (reference sequence). The DNA of the CDR3 is TGTGCCACCAGCAGAGATGTAGGGGCTGGGCAGCCCCAGCATTTT. It translates to CATSRDVGAGQPQHF.

The chain has TRBV7-2 and TRBJ2-7, with unresolved D. The CDR3 is 13 amino acids. Germline V gene lookup returns CDR1 SGHTA and CDR2 FQGNSA. The ends were cut back, 3 bases at V and 5 bases at J, with 11 bases in the middle. This CDR3 reads CASSFVRLDEQYF. CDR3 bases: TGTGCCAGCAGCTTTGTAAGGTTGGACGAGCAGTACTTC.

This clone was detected only a few times. V gene TRBV18 combines with J gene TRBJ1-1; D may be TRBD1 (5 bases). The V and J ends lost 1 base and 0 bases respectively, with 9 bases between them. The CDR3 consists of 15 residues. Germline V gives CDR1 KGHSH, CDR2 LQKENI. The CDR3 loop is CASSPRRDLNTEAFF. The CDR3 bases are TGTGCCAGCTCACCACGGAGGGACTTGAACACTGAAGCTTTCTTT. Using reference TRBV18 and TRBJ1-1 for the parts outside the CDR3, the full variable domain is NAGVMQNPRHLVRRRGQEARLRCSPMKGHSHVYWYRQLPEEGLKFMVYLQKENIIDESGMPKERFSAEFPKEGPSILRIQQVVRGDSAAYFCASSPRRDLNTEAFFGQGTRLTVV.

This clone came up a few times. J is TRBJ1-2 and V is TRBV29-1; 7 bases are shared with TRBD1. CDR1 SQVTM and CDR2 ANQGSEA come from the germline V gene. The CDR3 loop spans 13 amino acids. With 4 bases clipped from V and 8 bases from J, the junction kept 10 bases outside the gene matches. This chain's CDR3 is CSVVKTGTIGYTF. The DNA of the CDR3 is TGCAGCGTTGTAAAGACAGGGACGATCGGCTACACCTTC. Filled out from reference TRBV29-1 and TRBJ1-2, the complete variable domain reads SAVISQKPSRDICQRGTSLTIQCQVDSQVTMMFWYRQQPGQSLTLIATANQGSEATYESGFVIDKFPISRPNLTFSTLTVSNMSPEDSSIYLCSVVKTGTIGYTFGSGTRLTVV.

J is TRBJ1-2 and V is TRBV28, with 8 bases lining up with TRBD1. Looked up from germline, CDR1 is MDHEN and CDR2 is SYDVKM. Unmatched junction bases numbered 6, after V lost 4 bases and J lost 5 bases. CDR3 length equals 14 residues. The CDR3 DNA sequence: TGTGCCAGCAGTTCGGGACAGGAGAGTTATGGCTACACCTTC. It encodes CASSSGQESYGYTF.

This clone was counted a few times. The chain carries TRBV28 and TRBJ1-6; perhaps TRBD1 as D (5 bases). Germline CDR1 and CDR2: MDHEN and SYDVKM. The CDR3 contains 16 residues. V lost 5 bases and J lost 10, with 21 bases in between. The DNA for the CDR3 is TGTGCCAGCAGTGGAACCGGGACTGAGGGCGGATCACCCCTCCACTTT. Protein sequence: CASSGTGTEGGSPLHF.

The gene calls are TRBV6-5 and TRBJ1-4; 7 nucleotides align to TRBD1. CDR1 and CDR2 from the germline V gene are MNHEY and SVGAGI. The ends lost 11 bases at V and 6 bases at J; junction bases unmatched: 9. The length of the CDR3 is 13 residues. The CDR3 is CAPGGGGHEKLFF. As DNA, the CDR3 is TGTGCCCCAGGGGGGGGCGGGCATGAAAAACTGTTTTTT.

This clone has only a few counts. J is TRBJ1-1 and V is TRBV7-9, with unresolved D. The CDR3 length is 11 residues. V was cut by 1 base and J by 7 bases, with 4 bases left in between. Germline V CDR1 and CDR2: SEHNR, FQNEAQ (reference sequence). CDR3 in DNA: TGTGCCAGCAGCTTAGAGGTTGAAGCTTTCTTT. Its translation: CASSLEVEAFF.

V gene TRBV6-5 combines with J gene TRBJ1-2; 7 positions agree with TRBD1. CDR3 length equals 14 residues. V was clipped by 4 bases and J by 5 bases; unmatched bases: 7. CDR1 is MNHEY, CDR2 SVGAGI, per germline. CDR3 protein: CASSSRDSFYGYTF. In nucleotides, the CDR3 is TGTGCCAGCAGTTCCCGGGACAGCTTTTATGGCTACACCTTC.

This chain links TRBV6-5 with TRBJ1-1; 9 bases line up with TRBD1. Per germline, CDR1 MNHEY and CDR2 SVGAGI. There are 14 residues in the CDR3. V trimming: 5 bases; J trimming: 5 bases; junction bases outside the gene matches: 6. DNA for the CDR3: TGTGCCAGCAGTGCTGGACAGGGGACGACTGAAGCTTTCTTT. This sequence encodes CASSAGQGTTEAFF.

This rearrangement joins TRBV11-2 to TRBJ1-2; D gene unclear. The CDR3 has 13 amino acids. Germline values: CDR1 SGHAT, CDR2 FQNNGV. With 0 bases removed from V and 2 bases from J, the gap between germline ends came to 4 bases. The CDR3 protein is CASSLDGNYGYTF. For the CDR3, the DNA is TGTGCCAGCAGCTTAGACGGAAACTATGGCTACACCTTC.

Note on this clone: A much larger clone differs by one base, so this may be a read error. This chain links TRBV4-3 with TRBJ2-3; D remains unclear. The CDR3 is made up of 14 amino acids. Germline V gene sequence: CDR1 LGHNA, CDR2 YSLEER. V was trimmed by 4 bases and J by 0 bases, leaving 8 bases between them. CDR3 sequence reads: CASSLMTSTDTQYF. CDR3 coding DNA: TGCGCCAGCAGCCTAATGACTAGCACAGATACGCAGTATTTT.

The J gene is TRBJ1-6, the V gene TRBV6-5; 9 nucleotides line up with TRBD1. CDR1 is MNHEY, CDR2 SVGAGI, per germline. The CDR3 consists of 16 residues. After removal of 2 bases from V and 6 bases from J, the junction contained 5 bases not matched to a gene. The CDR3 nucleotides read TGTGCCAGCAGTTACGGTTACAGGGGGCCTAATTCACCCCTCCACTTT. Translation: CASSYGYRGPNSPLHF.

This clone was seen a handful of times. The chain has TRBV28 and TRBJ2-1, with TRBD2 matching over 11 bases. The CDR3 spans 15 residues. CDR1 and CDR2 from the germline V gene are MDHEN and SYDVKM. The J segment lost 10 bases and the V segment lost 6 bases, leaving 11 bases of the junction unmatched. CDR3 coding DNA: TGTGCCAGCAGCTTTAGTTTAGCGGGGGGGCACGAGCAGTTCTTC. This encodes CASSFSLAGGHEQFF.

V usage is TRBV5-1 and J usage is TRBJ1-6; no clear D gene. V lost 0 bases and J 7 bases, leaving 8 bases between the germline ends. In germline, CDR1 is SGHRS, CDR2 YFSETQ. This CDR3 spans 14 amino acids. DNA of the CDR3: TGCGCCAGCAGCTTGGACAGAGAGAATTCACCCCTCCACTTT. It codes for CASSLDRENSPLHF.